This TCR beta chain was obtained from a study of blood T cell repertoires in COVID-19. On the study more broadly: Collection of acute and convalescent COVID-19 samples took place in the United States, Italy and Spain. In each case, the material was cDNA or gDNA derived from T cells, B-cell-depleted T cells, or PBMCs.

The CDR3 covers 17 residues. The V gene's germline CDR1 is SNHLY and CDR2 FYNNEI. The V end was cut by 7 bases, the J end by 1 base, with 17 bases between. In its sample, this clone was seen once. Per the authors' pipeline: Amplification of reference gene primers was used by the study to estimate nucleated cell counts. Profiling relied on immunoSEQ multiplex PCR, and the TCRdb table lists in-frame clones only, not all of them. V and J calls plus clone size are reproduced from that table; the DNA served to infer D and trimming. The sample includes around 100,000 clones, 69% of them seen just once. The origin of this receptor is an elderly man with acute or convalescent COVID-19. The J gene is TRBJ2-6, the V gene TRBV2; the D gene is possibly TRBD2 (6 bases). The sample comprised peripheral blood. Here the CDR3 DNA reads TGTGCCAGCAACGCGGGGTACCCCGGGTCTGGGGCCAACGTCCTGACTTTC. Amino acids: CASNAGYPGSGANVLTF.